The T cell receptor (beta chain) described here comes from a study of OX40 agonist ivuxolimab in advanced cancers. In terms of the full investigation: Ivuxolimab was a fully human IgG2 agonistic monoclonal antibody targeting the costimulatory receptor OX40 (CD134). Intravenous ivuxolimab was administered to patients every 2 weeks at six dose levels: 0.01, 0.1, 0.3, 1.5, 3 and 10 mg/kg. Of the roughly 51 patients in dose escalation, 19 had hepatocellular carcinoma, some 15 had melanoma, 9 had renal cell carcinoma and 9 had head and neck cancer. In the dose-escalation cohort, 82.7% of patients were male, and the mean age was approximately 60 years with a range of roughly 23 to 79. Patients were allowed to have had prior anti-PD-1, anti-PD-L1 or anti-CTLA-4 therapy, and about 40% of the dose-escalation patients had been treated with checkpoint inhibitors. Partial responses occurred in three dose-escalation patients, of whom one had hepatocellular carcinoma and two had cutaneous melanoma. Peripheral TCRbeta sequencing was intended to test whether TCR sequence diversity was altered and clonal T-cell expansion was caused by ivuxolimab. The monotherapy dose-escalation portion (N ≈ 52 patients) of the phase I ivuxolimab trial is reported in the paper.

Comment on this clone: It has no known antigen specificity. Qualities for individual bases were not recorded, and no much larger clone is one base off.

For sequencing of the TCRbeta CDR3 region, genomic DNA was extracted from the sorted cells. The immunoSEQ Assay was used to sequence the TCRbeta CDR3 regions. TCRdb holds this immuneACCESS table with in-frame rearrangements only. Some clones are missing; in checked studies, unresolved V genes explain under half, and the rest has no known cause. In all, the sample holds thousands of clones, and around 70% of those were seen once. The ten largest account for roughly 29% of the sample. Results and caveats for the whole study, not just this receptor: On average, CD8+ T cells showed more expanded clones than CD4+ T cells after ivuxolimab. The antigen specificity of the clonally expanded peripheral T cells was not determined. At doses from 0.1 to 3.0 mg/kg, clonal expansion was seen in both CD4+ and CD8+ blood T cells between baseline and week 6. In partial responders in the 0.1-3.0 mg/kg groups, normalized peripheral clonal expansion was found to be among the lowest, especially among CD8+ T cells. Low levels of normalized T-cell clonal expansion were also shown by some nonresponding patients.

The trial excluded patients who had a history of autoimmune disease or who were on systemic immunosuppression. In every dose cohort, peripheral blood was drawn for TCR sequencing at baseline, cycle 4 day 1, and cycle 7 day 1. Samples were obtained from an open-label, multicenter, first-in-human phase I dose-escalation trial of ivuxolimab. Adults with locally advanced or metastatic melanoma, renal cell carcinoma, hepatocellular carcinoma or head and neck squamous cell carcinoma were enrolled in the trial. Before TCR sequencing, CD4+ T cells and CD8+ T cells from peripheral blood were sorted into separate populations. V has 4 bases trimmed and J has 7 bases trimmed; junction bases matching no gene number 4. CDR1 and CDR2 are read off the germline V gene as MDHEN and SYDVKM. Including the terminal cysteine and phenylalanine, the CDR3 comprises 13 residues. Solely the CDR3 DNA is kept, with 39 bases framed from the first base.

The chain is encoded by TRBV28 joined to TRBJ1-5; 7 central bases correspond to TRBD1. This TCR derives from an adult with an advanced solid tumor such as melanoma, head and neck, liver or kidney cancer. The sample consisted of CD4+ or CD8+ T cells sorted from blood, taken in a trial of the OX40 agonist ivuxolimab. The CDR3 is CASSYRGSQPQHF. The nucleotides are TGTGCCAGCAGTTACAGGGGAAGCCAGCCCCAGCATTTT.